This T cell receptor beta chain stems from a study of vaccination effects on CD4 cells after COVID-19. Study-wide background: Participants each got two BNT162b2 or mRNA-1273 vaccine doses.

Using viral peptide pools, the ViraFEST assay grew out antigen-specific CD4+ T cells prior to sequencing. Cultured cells yielded isolated CD4+ T cells after less than 11 days. Previously uninfected by SARS-CoV-2, the vaccine recipients also showed negative nucleocapsid antibodies. Concerning this clone: Its antigen remains unidentified.

Sequencing was performed with immunoSEQ multiplex PCR; in TCRdb, only in-frame clones are kept and a portion is missing. Of about 73,000 clones in the sample, approximately 74% are singletons; the top ten hold around 2.9%. The V end was cut by 1 base, the J end by 10 bases, with 11 bases between. The CDR3 is 14 amino acids. Germline values: CDR1 SGHDN, CDR2 FVKESK. The rearrangement uses TRBV14 and TRBJ1-6; D possibly corresponds to TRBD1 (5 bases). The sequence was obtained from a human donor who received a COVID-19 vaccine. The input for sequencing was CD4+ T cells from PBMCs cultured with HCoV-NL63 spike peptides, taken before COVID-19 vaccination. The CDR3 coding sequence is TGTGCCAGCAGCCAAGTGGCAGGGCGATCACCCCTCCACTTT. Protein product: CASSQVAGRSPLHF.